The entry below gives a single TCR beta chain sequence along with its context. The sample comes from a study of blood T cell repertoires in COVID-19. Study overall: Italy, Spain and the United States were the sources of the convalescent and acute COVID-19 samples. T cells, B-cell-depleted T cells, or PBMCs supplied cDNA or gDNA.

This CDR3 comprises 14 residues. Trimming stripped 2 bases from V and 0 bases from J, with 5 bases between. CDR1 is MNHEY, CDR2 SVGEGT, per germline. Measured with immunoSEQ multiplex PCR; TCRdb has only the in-frame clones, and not every one. The sample lists about 130,000 clones; around 80% were seen once. The receptor was isolated from a man aged 65-85 years with acute or convalescent COVID-19. The chain links TRBV6-2 or TRBV6-3 to TRBJ1-3; D is possibly TRBD1 (5 bases). Sequenced material: peripheral blood. The CDR3 nucleotides read TGTGCCAGCAGTTACGACAGCTCTGGAAACACCATATATTTT. Translation gives CASSYDSSGNTIYF.